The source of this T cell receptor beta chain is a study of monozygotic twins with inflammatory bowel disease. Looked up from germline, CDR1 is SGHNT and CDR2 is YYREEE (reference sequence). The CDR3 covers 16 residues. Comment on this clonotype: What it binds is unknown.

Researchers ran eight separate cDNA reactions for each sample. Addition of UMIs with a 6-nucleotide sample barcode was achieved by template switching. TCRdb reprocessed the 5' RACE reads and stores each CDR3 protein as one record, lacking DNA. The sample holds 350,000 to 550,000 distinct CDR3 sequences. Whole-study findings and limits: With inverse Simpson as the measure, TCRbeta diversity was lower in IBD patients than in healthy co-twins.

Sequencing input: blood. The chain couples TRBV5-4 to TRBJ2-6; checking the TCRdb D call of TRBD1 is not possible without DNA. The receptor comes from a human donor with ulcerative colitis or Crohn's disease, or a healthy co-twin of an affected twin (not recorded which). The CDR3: CASSLDRGAGANVLTF.